These T cell receptor beta chains were read from a single sample in a study of identical twins. Each CDR3 protein is one row after TCRdb ran MiXCR on the 5' RACE reads. This table holds about 500,000 distinct CDR3 sequences, about 13% found once. This sample also belongs to another study, concerning yellow fever vaccine responses in identical twins.

Sequenced material: CD4+ T cells sorted from blood. The receptors stem from a woman under 30 in good health. CDR3s include the opening cysteine and the closing phenylalanine or tryptophan.

J	V	CDR3
TRBJ2-3	TRBV29-1	CSVDDFVGSSDTQYF
TRBJ2-5	TRBV5-1	CASKPFPGSQETQYF
TRBJ2-1	TRBV20-1	CSARGGTSVEQFF
TRBJ1-1	TRBV29-1	CSVTQAGTPVGAFF
TRBJ2-1	TRBV12-3/TRBV12-4	CASRRTSGADNEQFF
TRBJ2-3	TRBV5-1	CASSPHGTRAPLADTQYF
TRBJ1-6	TRBV12-3/TRBV12-4	CASSRVTGFNSPLHF
TRBJ2-5	TRBV12-3/TRBV12-4	CASSLRQAEETQYF
TRBJ1-1	TRBV20-1	CSARDFGAGNTEAFF
TRBJ2-5	TRBV30	CAWSRGTSGRLLQETQYF
TRBJ2-1	TRBV28	CASSPLSGNYNEQFF
TRBJ1-1	TRBV20-1	CRTCPNTEAFF
TRBJ2-5	TRBV7-3	CASSSSGGVLETQYF
TRBJ2-5	TRBV28	CASRQQGQETQYF
TRBJ2-1	TRBV12-3/TRBV12-4	CASSFPVNNEQFF
TRBJ1-2	TRBV9	CASSVVSPRGVYGYTF
TRBJ2-4	TRBV5-3	CAMSPGTSGGGGIQYF
TRBJ1-1	TRBV6-1	CASSEAGEAFF
TRBJ2-6	TRBV4-2	CASRQRVAEPQSSGANVLTF
TRBJ1-2	TRBV7-2	CASSLRTGGYTF
TRBJ2-3	TRBV12-3/TRBV12-4	CASSFSTSRHVYF
TRBJ2-3	TRBV9	CASSKNSGDKQYF
TRBJ1-2	TRBV28	CASSSRAQGYGYTF
TRBJ2-2	TRBV11-2	CASSLPPRVKTGELFF
TRBJ2-5	TRBV20-1	CSAKMGETQYF
TRBJ2-1	TRBV20-1	CSARGNLGGGEFF
TRBJ2-5	TRBV27	CASSLSRTVRKTQYF
TRBJ2-3	TRBV24-1	CATSDPVPASTDTQYF
TRBJ2-5	TRBV6-1	CASTKTASGYHLSETQYF
TRBJ1-2	TRBV29-1	CSVTGADYGYTF
TRBJ1-2	TRBV20-1	CSASWTGGGYGYTF
TRBJ2-7	TRBV4-1	CASSQELRLSSYEQYF
TRBJ2-7	TRBV3-1	CASSQASGSYEQYF
TRBJ2-5	TRBV7-2	CASRPGRGRETQYF
TRBJ2-2	TRBV20-1	CSARMTGGDPGELFF
TRBJ2-2	TRBV21-1	CASSVGLADPYTGELFF
TRBJ2-3	TRBV12-3/TRBV12-4	CASRIGAGDTQYF
TRBJ2-1	TRBV5-1	CASSLAMDRVLSF
TRBJ2-7	TRBV7-9	CASSLAKAAYEQYF
TRBJ2-7	TRBV6-6	CASNQAGPGEQYF
TRBJ2-7	TRBV18	CASSPYRDWALSSYEQYF
TRBJ2-3	TRBV7-3	CASSLSEGTDTQYF
TRBJ2-5	TRBV29-1	CSADSHQETQYF
TRBJ1-2	TRBV7-9	CASSLARPIPYGYTF
TRBJ2-1	TRBV5-1	CASSLGPEQFF